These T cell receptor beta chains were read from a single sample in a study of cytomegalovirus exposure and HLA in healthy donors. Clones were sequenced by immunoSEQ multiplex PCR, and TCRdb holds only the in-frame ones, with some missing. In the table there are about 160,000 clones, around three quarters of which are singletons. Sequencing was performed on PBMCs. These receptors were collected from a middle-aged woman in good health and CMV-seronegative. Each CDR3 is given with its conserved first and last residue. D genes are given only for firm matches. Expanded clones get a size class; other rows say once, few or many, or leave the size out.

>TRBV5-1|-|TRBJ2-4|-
TGCGCCAGCAGCTCCGGACACGTACTAGCCAAAAACATTCAGTACTTC
CASSSGHVLAKNIQYF
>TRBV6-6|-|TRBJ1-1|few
TGTGCCAGCAGTTACTCTGGGGGCGAAGAAGCTTTCTTT
CASSYSGGEEAFF
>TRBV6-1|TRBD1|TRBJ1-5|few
TGTGCCAGCAGCCGGACAGGGGGCAATCAGCCCCAGCATTTT
CASSRTGGNQPQHF
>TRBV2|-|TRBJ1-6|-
TGTGCCAGCAGTGATTCGGTTGTGGGGCGACCCATTAAGCCCCTCCACTTT
CASSDSVVGRPIKPLHF
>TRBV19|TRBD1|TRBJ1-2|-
TGTGCTGCACAGGGGGCAGGTGGCTACACCTTC
CAAQGAGGYTF
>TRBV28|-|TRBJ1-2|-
TGTGCCAGCAGTACAGGAACAGAGCGCTATGGCTACACCTTC
CASSTGTERYGYTF
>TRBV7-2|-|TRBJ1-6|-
TGTGCCAGCAGCTTGCAGGGGATGCGTTCACCCCTCCACTTT
CASSLQGMRSPLHF
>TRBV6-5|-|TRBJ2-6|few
TGTGCCAGCATTCCCCGCTCTGGGGCCAACGTCCTGACTTTC
CASIPRSGANVLTF
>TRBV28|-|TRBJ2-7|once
TGTGCCAGCAGTTTTCACCTAGGGGTCCTGAGCTCCTACGAGCAGTACTTC
CASSFHLGVLSSYEQYF
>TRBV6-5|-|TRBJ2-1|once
TGTGCCAGCAGTTACGGCCAGGCGGGCAATGAGCAGTTCTTC
CASSYGQAGNEQFF
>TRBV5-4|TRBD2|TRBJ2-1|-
TGTGCCAGCAGCGCCTCTAGCGGAACCTACAATGAGCAGTTCTTC
CASSASSGTYNEQFF
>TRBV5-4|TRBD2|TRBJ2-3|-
TGTGCCAGCAGCTACAGCGGGGGCCTGACAGATACGCAGTATTTT
CASSYSGGLTDTQYF
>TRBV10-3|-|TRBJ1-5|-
TGTGCCATCAGGGGCTCTGGTCAGCCCCAGCATTTT
CAIRGSGQPQHF
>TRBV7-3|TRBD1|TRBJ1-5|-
TGTGCCAGCAGCTTTTTCGACAGGGCCAATCAGCCCCAGCATTTT
CASSFFDRANQPQHF
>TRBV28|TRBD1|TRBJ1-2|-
TGTGCCAGCAATCCCGAGACAGGGAGTGGCAGACTATATGGCTACACCTTC
CASNPETGSGRLYGYTF
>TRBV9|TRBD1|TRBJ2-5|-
TGTGCCAGCAGCCCTCGTGGGACAGGGGCAGAGACCCAGTACTTC
CASSPRGTGAETQYF
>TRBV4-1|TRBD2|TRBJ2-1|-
TGCGCCAGCAGCCAAGACCCGCGGGGGGGCCTAGCTGAGCAGTTCTTC
CASSQDPRGGLAEQFF
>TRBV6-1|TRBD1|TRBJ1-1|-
TGTGCCAGCAGCCAGGGGGCCTTAGCTTTCTTT
CASSQGALAFF
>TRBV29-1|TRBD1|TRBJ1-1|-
TGCAGCGTTGTGGGACAGGGATTAGGCACTGAAGCTTTCTTT
CSVVGQGLGTEAFF
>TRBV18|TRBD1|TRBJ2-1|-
TGTGCCAGCTCACCGCGGGACAGGGACGGTAATGAGCAGTTCTTC
CASSPRDRDGNEQFF
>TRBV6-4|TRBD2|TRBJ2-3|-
TGTGCCAGCAGCCCCACGGGACTACTAGCGGGGGCAGATACGCAGTATTTT
CASSPTGLLAGADTQYF
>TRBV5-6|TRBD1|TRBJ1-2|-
TGTGCCAGCAGCTTACCGGGACAGGGGGCGTCCGGCTACACCTTC
CASSLPGQGASGYTF
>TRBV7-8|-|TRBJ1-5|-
TGTGCCAGCAGCTCCTACGGGGACAATCAGCCCCAGCATTTT
CASSSYGDNQPQHF
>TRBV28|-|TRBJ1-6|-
TGTGCCAGCAGTCCCCCCACAGGGACCTTTTCACCCCTCCACTTT
CASSPPTGTFSPLHF
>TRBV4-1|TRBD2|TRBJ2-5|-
TGCGCCAGCAGCCAAGATTGGGCTAGCGGGGGGCGAGAGACCCAGTACTTC
CASSQDWASGGRETQYF
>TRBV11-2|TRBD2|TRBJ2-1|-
TGTGCCAGCAGCTTATCAGCGGGGACGAACCCCTACAATGAGCAGTTCTTC
CASSLSAGTNPYNEQFF
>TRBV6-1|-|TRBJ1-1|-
TGTGCCAGCAGCACGACAGAGAACACTGAAGCTTTCTTT
CASSTTENTEAFF
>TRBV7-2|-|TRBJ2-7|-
TGTGCCAGCAGCTTAGGGCAGTCGGGGCAGTACTTC
CASSLGQSGQYF
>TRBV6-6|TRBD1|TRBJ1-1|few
TGTGCCAGCAAGAGCACGGGACAGGGGAACACTGAAGCTTTCTTT
CASKSTGQGNTEAFF
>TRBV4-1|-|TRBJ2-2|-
TGCGCCAGCAGCCCCCGAGGCTATCGAGCGGGCGGGGAGCTGTTTTTT
CASSPRGYRAGGELFF
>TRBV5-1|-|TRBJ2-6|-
TGCGCCAGCAGCGCGGTTCAATCTGGGGCCAACGTCCTGACTTTC
CASSAVQSGANVLTF
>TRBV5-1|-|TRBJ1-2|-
TGCGCCAGCAGCCCAACAGGTTTCTATGGCTACACCTTC
CASSPTGFYGYTF
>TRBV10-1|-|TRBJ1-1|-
TGCGCCAGCAGTGAGTCCTGGCTTGGCACTGAAGCTTTCTTT
CASSESWLGTEAFF